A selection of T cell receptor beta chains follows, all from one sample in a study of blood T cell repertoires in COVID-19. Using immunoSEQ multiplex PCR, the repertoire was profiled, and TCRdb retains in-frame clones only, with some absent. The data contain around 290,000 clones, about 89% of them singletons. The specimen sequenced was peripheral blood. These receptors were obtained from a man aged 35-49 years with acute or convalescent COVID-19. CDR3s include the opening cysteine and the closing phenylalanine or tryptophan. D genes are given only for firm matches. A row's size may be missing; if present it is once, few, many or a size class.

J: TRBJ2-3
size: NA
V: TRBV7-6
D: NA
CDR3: CASSKGGRGPDTQYF
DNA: TGTGCCAGCAGCAAGGGAGGGCGGGGGCCAGATACGCAGTATTTT

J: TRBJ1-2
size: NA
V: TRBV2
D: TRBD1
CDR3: CASSLGQGMHGYTF
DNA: TGTGCCAGCAGCCTCGGACAGGGTATGCACGGCTACACCTTC

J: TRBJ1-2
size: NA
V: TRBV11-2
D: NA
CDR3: CASSLDPWGDGGYTF
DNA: TGTGCCAGCAGCTTAGATCCCTGGGGCGACGGTGGCTACACCTTC

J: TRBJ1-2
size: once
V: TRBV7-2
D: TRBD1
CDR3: CASSARGQGNYGYTF
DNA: TGTGCCAGCAGCGCCAGAGGACAGGGAAACTATGGCTACACCTTC

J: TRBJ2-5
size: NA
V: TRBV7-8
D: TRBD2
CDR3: CASSFQRGRQETQYF
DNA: TGTGCCAGCAGCTTTCAGCGGGGTCGTCAAGAGACCCAGTACTTC

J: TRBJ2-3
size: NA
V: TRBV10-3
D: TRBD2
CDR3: CAISEERTSGPQYF
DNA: TGTGCCATCAGTGAAGAGCGGACTAGCGGCCCCCAGTATTTT

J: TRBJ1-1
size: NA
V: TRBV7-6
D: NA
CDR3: CASSLGGGAMGAFF
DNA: TGTGCCAGCAGCTTAGGGGGAGGGGCTATGGGAGCTTTCTTT

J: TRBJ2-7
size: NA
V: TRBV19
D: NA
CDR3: CASSMRLWAGESNEQYF
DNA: TGTGCCAGTAGTATGCGGCTTTGGGCAGGGGAGTCCAACGAGCAGTACTTC

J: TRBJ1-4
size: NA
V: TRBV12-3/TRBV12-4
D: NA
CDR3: CASSRLMEKLFF
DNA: TGTGCCAGCAGTAGACTGATGGAAAAACTGTTTTTT

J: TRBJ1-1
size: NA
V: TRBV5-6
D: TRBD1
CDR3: CASSLLRGRDEAFF
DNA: TGTGCCAGCAGCTTGTTAAGGGGGCGAGATGAAGCTTTCTTT

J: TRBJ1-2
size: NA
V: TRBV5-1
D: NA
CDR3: CASSLEWGQVHGYTF
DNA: TGCGCCAGCAGCTTGGAGTGGGGCCAGGTGCATGGCTACACCTTC

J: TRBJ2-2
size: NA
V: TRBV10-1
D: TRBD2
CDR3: CASSESKRGYTGELFF
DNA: TGCGCCAGCAGTGAGTCAAAGCGGGGGTACACCGGGGAGCTGTTTTTT

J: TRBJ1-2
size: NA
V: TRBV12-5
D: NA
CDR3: CASGLPERGLKGGYTF
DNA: TGTGCTAGTGGTTTGCCTGAAAGAGGGTTGAAGGGCGGCTACACCTTC

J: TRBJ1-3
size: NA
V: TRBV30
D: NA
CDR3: CAWRQGNSGNTIYF
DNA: TGTGCCTGGAGACAGGGCAACTCTGGAAACACCATATATTTT

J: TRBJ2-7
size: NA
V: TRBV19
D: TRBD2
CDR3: CASSMGTSGSYEQYF
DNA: TGTGCCAGTAGTATGGGGACTAGCGGATCCTACGAGCAGTACTTC

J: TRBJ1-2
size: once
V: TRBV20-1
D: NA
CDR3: CSVGEGGYTF
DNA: TGCAGTGTCGGGGAGGGCGGCTACACCTTC

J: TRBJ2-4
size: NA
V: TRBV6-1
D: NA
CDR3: CASSEARGTGAKNIQYF
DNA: TGTGCCAGCAGTGAAGCTCGGGGGACGGGAGCCAAAAACATTCAGTACTTC